Described below is a single T cell receptor beta chain sequence and its context. No antigen is known for it. Base qualities were left out, and no much larger clone turns up one base away. The CDR3 regions of human TCRbeta chains were analyzed by immunosequencing. Under the source paper's analysis protocol: TCRs in the repertoires were compared against a reference library of SARS-CoV-2-specific TCRs that had been generated with the MIRA antigen-specificity platform. Breadth was defined as the fraction of unique TCRs that were SARS-CoV-2-associated. Depth was defined as the fraction of total T cells that were SARS-CoV-2-associated. Using the MIRA data, each spike-specific TCR was assigned both to the spike region to which the TCR was reactive and to a CD4 or CD8 class. Log10-transformed breadth and depth values were compared by one-way ANOVA with Sidak's multiple comparisons tests. The table was pulled from immuneACCESS by TCRdb, which kept in-frame rearrangements only. Such tables lose some clones; where checked, under half of the loss comes from unresolved V genes, and the rest has no known cause. Clonal size and the V and J genes are those of that table, whereas D and trimming came from the DNA. The table for this sample lists 200,000 or so clones; around 90% of them were counted only once. 6.1% of the sample lies in the top ten.

There are 16 amino acids in the CDR3, from cysteine to phenylalanine inclusive. Only the CDR3 DNA stays, 48 bases, in frame from base 1. The trim is 1 base for V and 4 bases for J, with a gap of 13 bases between the germline ends. The germline V gene encodes CDR1 KGHSH and CDR2 LQKENI. This entry comes from a study of T cell responses to AZD1222 COVID-19 vaccine (dated by TCRdb to 2020 to 2022). Study-level background: AZD1222 recipients whose second dose came at about 4 weeks and those whose second dose came at about 12 weeks were combined into one group, since spike-specific TCR depth and breadth did not differ between the two schedules. TCR sequencing was performed for 230 to 250 trial participants, of whom some 200 were given two doses of AZD1222 and 26 were given two doses of MenACWY control vaccine. Trial participants were enrolled into age subgroups of 18-55, 56-69 and 70-plus years, which contained 148, 28 and 57 TCR-sequenced participants, respectively.

What the research found in general, with its limitations: Reportedly, close to half of the unique spike-specific TCRs recognized epitopes lying outside the regions that are mutated in the B.1.351 and B.1.1.7 variants. Because no day 14 peak-response samples were available, repertoires were characterized only after the peak T cell response. After two AZD1222 doses, both the breadth and the depth of spike-specific TCRs were significantly higher than at day 0 and than in MenACWY recipients. Most participants were white British and females outnumbered males, and the authors suggested that clonal diversity may have been underestimated. The 56-69-year group was small, and its depth increase did not reach significance, likely because of low power. Only six AZD1222 recipients were SARS-CoV-2 seropositive at baseline, limiting conclusions about previously exposed vaccinees. The vaccine-associated CD4 TCRs covered the entire spike protein, and the dominant responses fell in regions 160-218 and 743-854.

In the paper's terms, the time point label means: baseline before first vaccination. Vaccinee samples came from UK trials COV001 and COV002, including a single-blind randomized controlled phase 2/3 trial of AZD1222 (ChAdOx1 nCoV-19) in healthy adults. Trial participant PBMC samples were collected at day 0 and day 28 after the second dose for TCRbeta chain sequencing. Recombination linked TRBV18 to TRBJ2-2; tentative D gene TRBD1, with 5 bases matching. Sequencing was performed on peripheral blood, taken on day 0 of AZD1222 vaccination. The sequence was collected from an adult in good health. This receptor carries the CDR3 CASSPLIGQGTGELFF. The DNA reads as follows: TGTGCCAGCTCACCACTTATCGGGCAGGGCACCGGGGAGCTGTTTTTT. The CDR3, completed at both ends by the reference TRBV18 and TRBJ2-2 genes, gives the full variable domain NAGVMQNPRHLVRRRGQEARLRCSPMKGHSHVYWYRQLPEEGLKFMVYLQKENIIDESGMPKERFSAEFPKEGPSILRIQQVVRGDSAAYFCASSPLIGQGTGELFFGEGSRLTVL.